These T cell receptor beta chains were read from a single sample in a study of post-analysis software for immune sequencing data. TCRdb fed the PCR reads into MiXCR, producing one record per CDR3 protein. The sample consists of hundreds of thousands of distinct CDR3 sequences, less than 35% of them appearing once. The sequencing input was blood. These receptors were taken from a girl aged 5-17 years with multiple sclerosis. CDR3s include the opening cysteine and the closing phenylalanine or tryptophan.

v_call: TRBV5-6; j_call: TRBJ1-1; cdr3_aa: CASSPGQGAGEAFF
v_call: TRBV9; j_call: TRBJ1-3; cdr3_aa: CASGDGNTIYF
v_call: TRBV6-6; j_call: TRBJ2-3; cdr3_aa: CASSRDLKGCRTDTQYF
v_call: TRBV27; j_call: TRBJ2-7; cdr3_aa: CASSFGLEQYF
v_call: TRBV6-6; j_call: TRBJ2-5; cdr3_aa: CASRWAGGETQYF
v_call: TRBV29-1; j_call: TRBJ1-2; cdr3_aa: CSGAQQHYGYTF
v_call: TRBV4-3; j_call: TRBJ2-3; cdr3_aa: CASRLGGTDTRYF
v_call: TRBV7-9; j_call: TRBJ2-1; cdr3_aa: CASSARWAGGRYSSYNEQFF
v_call: TRBV3-1; j_call: TRBJ2-3; cdr3_aa: CASSHRGGGDTQYF
v_call: TRBV7-9; j_call: TRBJ1-1; cdr3_aa: CASSLAGRGTEAFF
v_call: TRBV28; j_call: TRBJ2-1; cdr3_aa: CASTAEAYGYNEQFF
v_call: TRBV5-1; j_call: TRBJ1-1; cdr3_aa: CASSLGSGLAFF
v_call: TRBV13; j_call: TRBJ2-5; cdr3_aa: CASSSGLGGETQYF
v_call: TRBV12-3/TRBV12-4; j_call: TRBJ1-5; cdr3_aa: CASSTTGQPQHF
v_call: TRBV7-9; j_call: TRBJ2-7; cdr3_aa: CASSSERGQGVSYEQYF
v_call: TRBV18; j_call: TRBJ1-6; cdr3_aa: CASSQTPMGGTDSPLHF
v_call: TRBV6-5; j_call: TRBJ2-3; cdr3_aa: CASRRTPAGGPDTQYF
v_call: TRBV2; j_call: TRBJ2-3; cdr3_aa: CASSAGLAGYTDTQYF
v_call: TRBV27; j_call: TRBJ1-2; cdr3_aa: CASSSGTVASNYGYTF
v_call: TRBV7-2; j_call: TRBJ2-3; cdr3_aa: CASSSGMGRWGQESTDTQYF
v_call: TRBV12-3/TRBV12-4; j_call: TRBJ2-7; cdr3_aa: CASSNRAGQGAREQYF
v_call: TRBV4-1; j_call: TRBJ2-7; cdr3_aa: CASSQAGTGQAYEQYF
v_call: TRBV4-1; j_call: TRBJ1-5; cdr3_aa: CASSQVWTGEVQPQHF
v_call: TRBV27; j_call: TRBJ2-3; cdr3_aa: CASSWGLPTFPGDTQYF
v_call: TRBV6-2/TRBV6-3; j_call: TRBJ2-3; cdr3_aa: CASSYIGGEDTQYF
v_call: TRBV7-9; j_call: TRBJ2-3; cdr3_aa: CASSLRAGDADTQYF
v_call: TRBV9; j_call: TRBJ1-1; cdr3_aa: CASSALRGAHTEAFF
v_call: TRBV29-1; j_call: TRBJ2-1; cdr3_aa: CSVGVTGTYNEQFF
v_call: TRBV4-3; j_call: TRBJ1-4; cdr3_aa: CASSSQVGFSTNEKLFF
v_call: TRBV11-2; j_call: TRBJ2-1; cdr3_aa: CASSLEQGTYNEQFF
v_call: TRBV27; j_call: TRBJ2-5; cdr3_aa: CASSSLVGIVATQYF